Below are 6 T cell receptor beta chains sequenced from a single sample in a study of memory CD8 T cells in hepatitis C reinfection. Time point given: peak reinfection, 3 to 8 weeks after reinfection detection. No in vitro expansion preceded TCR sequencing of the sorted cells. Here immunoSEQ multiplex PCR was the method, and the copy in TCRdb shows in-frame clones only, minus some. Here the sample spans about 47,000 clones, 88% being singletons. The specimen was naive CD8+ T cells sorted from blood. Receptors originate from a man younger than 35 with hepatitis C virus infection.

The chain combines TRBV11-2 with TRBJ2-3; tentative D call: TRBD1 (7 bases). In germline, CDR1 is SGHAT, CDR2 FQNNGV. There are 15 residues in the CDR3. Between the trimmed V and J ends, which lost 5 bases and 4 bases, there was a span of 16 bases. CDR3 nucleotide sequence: TGTGCCAGCAGCCGCCGACAGGGAGGCTCAGATACGCAGTATTTT. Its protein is CASSRRQGGSDTQYF.

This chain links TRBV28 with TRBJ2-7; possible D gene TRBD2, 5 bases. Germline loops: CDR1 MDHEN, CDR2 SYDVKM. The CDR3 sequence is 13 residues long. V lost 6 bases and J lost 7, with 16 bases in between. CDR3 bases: TGTGCCAGCAGCCCCCGGGAAAGTAGGGAGCAGTACTTC. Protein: CASSPRESREQYF.

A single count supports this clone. The CDR3 sequence is CASSLAGVPNIQYF. CDR3 in DNA: TGCGCCAGCAGCCTCGCCGGGGTCCCAAACATTCAGTACTTC. The chain joins TRBV5-1 to TRBJ2-4; a possible D gene is TRBD2 (5 bases). The V gene's germline CDR1 is SGHRS and CDR2 YFSETQ. The CDR3 totals 14 residues. Trimming removed 4 bases at V and 6 bases at J, with 14 bases between.

CDR3 sequence: CASSEGGFPYEQYV. The CDR3 DNA sequence: TGCGCCAGCAGTGAAGGCGGATTTCCCTACGAGCAGTACGTC. The rearrangement joins TRBV10-2 to TRBJ2-7, with D uncertain. V was clipped by 3 bases and J by 2 bases, with 11 bases between them. The CDR3 runs to 14 residues. Per germline, CDR1 WSHSY and CDR2 SAAADI.

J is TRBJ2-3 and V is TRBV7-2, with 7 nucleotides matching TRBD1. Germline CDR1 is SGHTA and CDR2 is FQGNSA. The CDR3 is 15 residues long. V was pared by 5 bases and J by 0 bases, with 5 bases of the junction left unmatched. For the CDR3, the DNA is TGTGCCAGCAGCCTCGGGACAGCTAGCACAGATACGCAGTATTTT. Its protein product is CASSLGTASTDTQYF.

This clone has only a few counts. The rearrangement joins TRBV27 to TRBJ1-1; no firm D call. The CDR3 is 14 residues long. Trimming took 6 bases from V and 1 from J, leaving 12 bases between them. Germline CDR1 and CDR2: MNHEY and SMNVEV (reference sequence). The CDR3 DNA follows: TGTGCCAGCAGCACTCTCATGCCGAACACTGAAGCTTTCTTT. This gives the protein CASSTLMPNTEAFF.